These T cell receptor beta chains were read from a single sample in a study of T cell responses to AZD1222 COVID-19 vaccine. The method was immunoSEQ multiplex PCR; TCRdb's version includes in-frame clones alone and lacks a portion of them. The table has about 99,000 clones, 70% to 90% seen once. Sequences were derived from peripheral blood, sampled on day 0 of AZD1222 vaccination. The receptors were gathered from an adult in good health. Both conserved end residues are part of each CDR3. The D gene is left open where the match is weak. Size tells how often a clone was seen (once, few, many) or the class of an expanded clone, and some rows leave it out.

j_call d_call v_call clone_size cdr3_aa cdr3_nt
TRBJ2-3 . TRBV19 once CASSMLADTQYF TGTGCCAGTAGTATGCTGGCAGATACGCAGTATTTT
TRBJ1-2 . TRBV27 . CASSHRVRDGYTF TGTGCCAGCAGCCACAGGGTCAGGGATGGCTACACCTTC
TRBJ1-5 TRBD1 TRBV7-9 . CASSLGQGSYQPQHF TGTGCCAGCAGCTTAGGACAGGGGTCGTATCAGCCCCAGCATTTT
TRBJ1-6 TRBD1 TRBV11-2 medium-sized CASSFGGDSRVHF TGTGCCAGCAGCTTTGGTGGGGACAGTCGCGTCCACTTT
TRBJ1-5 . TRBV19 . CASHQAYNQPQHF TGTGCCAGCCACCAGGCTTACAATCAGCCCCAGCATTTT
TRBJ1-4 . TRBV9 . CASSLDGRGEKLFF TGTGCCAGCAGCCTAGACGGCCGAGGTGAAAAACTGTTTTTT
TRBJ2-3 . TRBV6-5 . CASTLSRVDTQYF TGTGCCAGCACCCTATCTAGGGTAGATACGCAGTATTTT
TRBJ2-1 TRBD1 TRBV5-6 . CASSSGTGTQGEQFF TGTGCCAGCAGCTCCGGGACAGGGACCCAGGGGGAGCAGTTCTTC
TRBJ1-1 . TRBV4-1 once CASSQRERGEAFF TGCGCCAGCAGCCAGAGGGAGAGGGGTGAAGCTTTCTTT
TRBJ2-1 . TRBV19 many CASSIGLANEQFF TGTGCCAGTAGTATAGGGCTAGCCAATGAGCAGTTCTTC
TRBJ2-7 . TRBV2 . CASSEGHLYEQYF TGTGCCAGCAGTGAAGGACACCTTTACGAGCAGTACTTC
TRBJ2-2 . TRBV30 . CAWSGSVGELFF TGTGCCTGGAGTGGATCGGTCGGGGAGCTGTTTTTT
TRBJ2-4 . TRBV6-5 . CASSPGARGKNIQYF TGTGCCAGCAGTCCGGGGGCCCGAGGCAAAAACATTCAGTACTTC
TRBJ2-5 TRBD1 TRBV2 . CASSGQDGTQYF TGTGCCAGCAGCGGACAGGACGGGACCCAGTACTTC
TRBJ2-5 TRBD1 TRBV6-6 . CASSPLGQGVLVGETQYF TGTGCCAGCAGTCCATTGGGACAGGGGGTTCTTGTTGGGGAGACCCAGTACTTC
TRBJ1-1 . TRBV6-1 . CASSETWNTEAFF TGTGCCAGCAGTGAAACTTGGAACACTGAAGCTTTCTTT
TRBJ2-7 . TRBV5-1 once CASSLDLVRTVEQYF TGCGCCAGCAGCTTGGATTTAGTAAGGACAGTCGAGCAGTACTTC
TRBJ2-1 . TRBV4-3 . CASSQEGMTADIYNEQFF TGCGCCAGCAGCCAAGAAGGCATGACAGCCGACATTTACAATGAGCAGTTCTTC
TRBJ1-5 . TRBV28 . CASSTAPPQPKPQHF TGTGCCAGCAGCACCGCCCCGCCGCAGCCAAAGCCCCAGCATTTT
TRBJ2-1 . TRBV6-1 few CASSEVFYNEQFF TGTGCCAGCAGTGAAGTCTTTTACAATGAGCAGTTCTTC
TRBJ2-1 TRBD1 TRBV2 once CASRGDRGRVFF TGTGCCAGCAGAGGTGACAGGGGCCGGGTATTCTTC
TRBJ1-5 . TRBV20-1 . CSASALVGTDQPQHF TGCAGTGCTAGTGCGTTGGTCGGGACCGATCAGCCCCAGCATTTT
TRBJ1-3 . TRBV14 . CASSIAGRRNTIYF TGTGCCAGCAGCATCGCAGGGAGACGAAACACCATATATTTT
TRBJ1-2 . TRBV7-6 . CASSDLGGVANYGYTF TGTGCCAGCAGCGATCTGGGGGGGGTTGCTAACTATGGCTACACCTTC
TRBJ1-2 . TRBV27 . CASSFNGLNYGYTF TGTGCCAGCAGTTTTAACGGGTTAAACTATGGCTACACCTTC
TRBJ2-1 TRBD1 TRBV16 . CASSQSDRDPFF TGTGCCAGCAGCCAATCAGACAGGGACCCGTTCTTC
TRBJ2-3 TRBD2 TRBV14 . CASSHRLAGPDTQYF TGTGCCAGCAGCCACAGGCTAGCGGGACCGGATACGCAGTATTTT
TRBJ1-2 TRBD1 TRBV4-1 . CASSQPGTGGGYTF TGCGCCAGCAGCCAACCCGGGACAGGGGGTGGCTACACCTTC
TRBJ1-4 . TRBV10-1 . CASSERRAPWTNEKLFF TGCGCCAGCAGTGAACGACGCGCCCCTTGGACTAATGAAAAACTGTTTTTT
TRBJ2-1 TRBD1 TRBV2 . CASSTWTGSSYNEQFF TGTGCCAGCAGTACCTGGACAGGGAGCTCCTACAATGAGCAGTTCTTC
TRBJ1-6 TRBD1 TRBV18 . CASSPVGQGNSPLHF TGTGCCAGCTCACCAGTCGGACAGGGGAATTCACCCCTCCACTTT
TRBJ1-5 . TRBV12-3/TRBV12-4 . CATRHAGQPQHF TGTGCCACGAGACACGCGGGGCAGCCCCAGCATTTT
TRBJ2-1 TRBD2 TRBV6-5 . CASSFSGGREQFF TGTGCCAGCAGTTTCAGCGGGGGTCGCGAGCAGTTCTTC
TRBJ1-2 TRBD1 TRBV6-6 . CASKRRDRGHFGYTF TGTGCCAGCAAACGAAGAGACAGGGGGCATTTTGGCTACACCTTC
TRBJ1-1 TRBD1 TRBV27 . CASSFHPQGTNTEAFF TGTGCCAGCAGTTTCCATCCACAGGGGACGAACACTGAAGCTTTCTTT
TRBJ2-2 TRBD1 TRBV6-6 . CASSRDRENTGELFF TGTGCCAGCAGTCGGGACAGAGAGAACACCGGGGAGCTGTTTTTT
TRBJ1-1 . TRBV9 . CASSGRWGAFF TGTGCCAGCAGCGGGCGTTGGGGAGCTTTCTTT
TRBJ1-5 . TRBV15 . CATSRATAEELAGNQPQHF TGTGCCACCAGCAGAGCCACCGCGGAGGAACTTGCTGGCAATCAGCCCCAGCATTTT
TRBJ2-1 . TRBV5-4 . CASMTGWSSYNEQFF TGTGCCAGCATGACGGGGTGGAGCTCCTACAATGAGCAGTTCTTC
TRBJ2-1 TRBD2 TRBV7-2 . CASSLEVGLAGENEQFF TGTGCCAGCAGCTTAGAAGTCGGACTAGCGGGGGAGAATGAGCAGTTCTTC
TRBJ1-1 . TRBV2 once CASKFEGPLPEAFF TGTGCCAGCAAGTTTGAGGGGCCGCTACCGGAAGCTTTCTTT
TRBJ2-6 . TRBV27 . CASSSGTGANVLTF TGTGCCAGCAGTTCAGGGACCGGGGCCAACGTCCTGACTTTC
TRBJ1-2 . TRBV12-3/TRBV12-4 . CASSQITNYGYTF TGTGCCAGCAGCCAAATCACTAACTATGGCTACACCTTC
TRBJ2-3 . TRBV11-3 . CASSPRQSPSTDTQYF TGTGCCAGCAGCCCCCGACAGAGTCCTAGCACAGATACGCAGTATTTT
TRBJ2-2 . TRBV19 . CASSIGPARTGELFF TGTGCCAGTAGTATAGGGCCGGCCCGCACCGGGGAGCTGTTTTTT
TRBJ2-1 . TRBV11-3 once CASSLDRVSGSYNEQFF TGTGCCAGCAGCTTAGATCGAGTAAGCGGCTCCTACAATGAGCAGTTCTTC
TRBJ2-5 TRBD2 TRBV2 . CASGEETQYF TGTGCAAGCGGGGAGGAGACCCAGTACTTC
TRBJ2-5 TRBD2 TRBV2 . CASSVPGGLQETQYF TGTGCCAGCAGTGTTCCGGGGGGGCTCCAAGAGACCCAGTACTTC
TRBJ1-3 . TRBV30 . CAWRRQTYSGNTIYF TGTGCCTGGAGGAGACAGACCTACTCTGGAAACACCATATATTTT
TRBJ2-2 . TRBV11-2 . CASSPSGVGTGELFF TGTGCCAGCAGCCCCTCCGGGGTAGGCACCGGGGAGCTGTTTTTT
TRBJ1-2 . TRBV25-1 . CASSAGGRLYGYTF TGTGCCAGCAGTGCTGGCGGGAGACTCTATGGCTACACCTTC
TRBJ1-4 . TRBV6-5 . CASGREKLFF TGTGCCAGTGGACGTGAAAAACTGTTTTTT
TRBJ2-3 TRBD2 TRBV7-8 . CASSPIWGSGVSDTQYF TGTGCCAGCAGCCCTATCTGGGGGAGCGGGGTTTCAGATACGCAGTATTTT
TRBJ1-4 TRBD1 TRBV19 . CASSPRQGATNEKLFF TGTGCCAGTAGTCCACGACAGGGGGCAACTAATGAAAAACTGTTTTTT
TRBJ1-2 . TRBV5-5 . CASSWDRTVRYGYTF TGTGCCAGCAGCTGGGATAGGACCGTCAGATATGGCTACACCTTC
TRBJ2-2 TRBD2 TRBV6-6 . CASAGLREFGELFF TGTGCCAGCGCAGGGCTGCGGGAGTTCGGGGAGCTGTTTTTT